A single sample is the source of the 13 T cell receptor beta chains below, sequenced in a study. TCRdb recomputed calls from the 5' RACE reads with MiXCR, one row per CDR3 protein. Counted here are just under 65,000 distinct CDR3 sequences, 20% to 25% occurring once; the ten biggest clones make up about 3%. Sequenced sample: memory CD4+ T cells sorted from a lymph node. Subset indicated: memory CD4+ T cells, CD4+CD45RO+CD25-. These TCRs come from a female donor with breast cancer.

This clonotype was observed a few times. This chain connects TRBV5-6 to TRBJ2-3; D is uncertain. Germline loops: CDR1 SGHDT, CDR2 YYEEEE. CDR3 length: 13 amino acids. Trimming removed 1 base from V and 6 bases from J, with 9 bases in between. The CDR3 loop is CASSLNVLDTQYF. The CDR3 region has the DNA TGTGCCAGCAGCTTGAACGTTTTGGATACGCAGTATTTT. The full variable domain, in which reference TRBV5-6 and TRBJ2-3 provide the parts outside the CDR3, is DAGVTQSPTHLIKTRGQQVTLRCSPKSGHDTVSWYQQALGQGPQFIFQYYEEEERQRGNFPDRFSGHQFPNYSSELNVNALLLGDSALYLCASSLNVLDTQYFGPGTRLTVL.

The CDR3 protein is CASIAGTSGDNEQFF. The CDR3 nucleotides are TGTGCCAGCATTGCCGGCACTAGCGGGGATAATGAGCAGTTCTTC. The V gene is TRBV5-5, the J gene TRBJ2-1, with 10 nucleotides matching TRBD2. V dropped 6 bases and J dropped 7; count of bases not matched to a gene: 10. Germline CDR1 SGHKS, CDR2 YYEKEE (reference sequence). This CDR3 has 15 residues. Full variable domain (missing parts from reference TRBV5-5 and TRBJ2-1): DAGVTQSPTHLIKTRGQQVTLRCSPISGHKSVSWYQQVLGQGPQFIFQYYEKEERGRGNFPDRFSARQFPNYSSELNVNALLLGDSALYLCASIAGTSGDNEQFFGPGTRLTVL.

The rearrangement links TRBV6-1 to TRBJ1-1; no clear D. V was shortened by 8 bases and J by 1 base, with 11 bases between the two germline ends. This CDR3 comprises 13 residues. The V gene's germline CDR1 is MNHNS and CDR2 SASEGT. In DNA form, the CDR3 reads TGTGCCAGCCGATTGACCCCGAACACTGAAGCTTTCTTT. Protein: CASRLTPNTEAFF.

This sequence joins TRBV2 and TRBJ2-4; TRBD2 matches at 7 bases. Unmatched junction bases numbered 13, after V lost 7 bases and J lost 1 base. Germline V gene sequence: CDR1 SNHLY, CDR2 FYNNEI. CDR3 length: 17 amino acids. In nucleotides, the CDR3 is TGTGCCAGCACTAGCGGTATGCTTTCCTGGGCCAAAAACATTCAGTACTTC. It specifies CASTSGMLSWAKNIQYF.

The chain carries TRBV5-6 and TRBJ1-1; tentative D call: TRBD1 (6 bases). CDR1 and CDR2 from the germline V gene are SGHDT and YYEEEE. Trimming took off 0 bases at V and 4 bases at J, with 16 bases between the two ends. The length of the CDR3 is 16 residues. The CDR3 region is CASSLGQGRSFTEAFF. DNA of the CDR3: TGTGCCAGCAGCTTGGGTCAGGGGCGCAGTTTCACTGAAGCTTTCTTT.

The gene calls are TRBV6-6 and TRBJ2-1; D is unresolved. This CDR3 is built from 11 residues. V was clipped by 7 bases and J by 10 bases, with 11 bases between them. Germline CDR1 reads MNHNY; CDR2 reads SVGAGI (reference sequence). CDR3 DNA sequence: TGTGCCAGCACCGATACCCTCGAGCAGTTCTTC. Translation gives CASTDTLEQFF.

This clonotype was counted at least ten times. V and J are TRBV7-3 and TRBJ2-3; 10 positions agree with TRBD2. The CDR3 sequence is 20 residues long. Trimming took 5 bases from V and 0 from J; bases not matched to a gene: 17. CDR1 and CDR2 from the germline V gene are SGHTA and FQGTGA. CDR3 region: CASSLGLAASQAYSTDTQYF. The CDR3 region has the DNA TGTGCCAGCAGCCTCGGACTAGCGGCTTCCCAGGCATATAGCACAGATACGCAGTATTTT.

Many counts were recorded for this clonotype. V usage is TRBV5-5 and J usage is TRBJ2-5; 10 nucleotides agree with TRBD1. J was trimmed by 5 bases and V by 3 bases; bases with no gene match: 7. The CDR3 has 15 residues. Germline CDR1 is SGHKS and CDR2 is YYEKEE (reference sequence). In nucleotides, the CDR3 is TGTGCCAGCAGCTGGACCGGGACAGGGGTGGAGACCCAGTACTTC. Its translation: CASSWTGTGVETQYF. The whole variable domain, remainder taken from reference TRBV5-5 and TRBJ2-5, is DAGVTQSPTHLIKTRGQQVTLRCSPISGHKSVSWYQQVLGQGPQFIFQYYEKEERGRGNFPDRFSARQFPNYSSELNVNALLLGDSALYLCASSWTGTGVETQYFGPGTRLLVL.

The chain recombines TRBV7-2 with TRBJ2-7; D gene unclear. CDR3 length equals 14 residues. Trimming took off 1 base at V and 2 bases at J, with 9 bases between the two ends. CDR1 is SGHTA, CDR2 FQGNSA, per germline. The CDR3 DNA sequence: TGTGCCAGCAGCTTAGAACCAGCCACCTACGAGCAGTACTTC. It translates to CASSLEPATYEQYF.

The CDR3 DNA reads as TGTGCCAGTAGTAGGGGCGAGGGCATAGATACGCAGTATTTT. Its protein is CASSRGEGIDTQYF. The chain is built from TRBV6-2 or TRBV6-3 and TRBJ2-3; D assignment may be TRBD1 or TRBD2 (5 bases each). CDR1 is MNHEY, CDR2 SVGEGT, per germline. The CDR3 loop spans 14 amino acids. V was pared by 9 bases and J by 5 bases, with 18 bases between.

This chain uses TRBV7-2 with TRBJ1-1, with D hard to call. Trimming stripped 6 bases from V and 6 bases from J, with 20 bases between. This CDR3 contains 15 residues. The germline CDR1 and CDR2 sequences are SGHTA and FQGNSA. Here the CDR3 DNA reads TGTGCCAGCAGGACAAGCGGCCGGGTGGTCTCTGAAGCTTTCTTT. Protein sequence: CASRTSGRVVSEAFF. Full variable domain (outside the CDR3, taken from reference TRBV7-2 and TRBJ1-1): GAGVSQSPSNKVTEKGKDVELRCDPISGHTALYWYRQSLGQGLEFLIYFQGNSAPDKSGLPSDRFSAERTGGSVSTLTIQRTQQEDSAVYLCASRTSGRVVSEAFFGQGTRLTVV.

This clonotype was counted a few times. Because the CDR3 is missing its conserved closing phenylalanine or tryptophan, this is likely a read error. This chain connects TRBV6-6 to TRBJ1-6, with no clear D. Germline V gene lookup returns CDR1 MNHNY and CDR2 SVGAGI (reference sequence). Trimming pared 8 bases from V and 7 bases from J, leaving 12 bases between. This CDR3 contains 13 residues. In DNA, the CDR3 is TGTGCCAGCTGTCTAGACACCAATTCACCCCTCCACTCT. Protein: CASCLDTNSPLHS.

In its sample, this clonotype was seen a few times. A read error may account for a junction end that differs from germline. The CDR3 DNA reads TGTGCCAGCAGCCGACGGACCACTAACTCCAACTGTGGCTACACCTTC. This translates into CASSRRTTNSNCGYTF. The V and J genes are TRBV6-5 and TRBJ1-2; D is uncertain. CDR3 size: 16 residues. Germline lookup yields CDR1 MNHEY and CDR2 SVGAGI.